The sequence of this TCR beta chain was determined in a study of blood T cell repertoires in COVID-19. Study information: PBMCs, B-cell-depleted T cells, or T cells provided the cDNA or gDNA that made up the material.

Measured with immunoSEQ multiplex PCR; TCRdb has only the in-frame clones, and not every one. The sample gives about 94,000 clones, roughly four fifths of which show up once; approximately 6.5% is in the top ten. Germline V lookup: CDR1 KGHDR, CDR2 SFDVKD. The CDR3 contains 16 residues. V was pared by 3 bases and J by 10 bases, with 8 bases of the junction left unmatched. This receptor was taken from a man in his sixties with acute or convalescent COVID-19. The V and J genes are TRBV24-1 and TRBJ2-1; TRBD2 agrees at 13 bases. Input material: peripheral blood. The CDR3 DNA follows: TGTGCCACCAGTGATCAAGGGACTAGCGGGGTCACCGAGCAGTTCTTC. Translating gives CATSDQGTSGVTEQFF.